The source of this TCR beta chain is a study of CD8+ T cells in alopecia areata. This clone was seen only a few times. Its antigen remains unknown. RNA was extracted and reverse transcribed into cDNA as the sequencing template. The data were produced by immunoSEQ multiplex PCR, yet TCRdb's version contains in-frame clones alone and is incomplete. The table includes about 180,000 clones, 51% detected once. The treatment here: oral pan-JAK inhibitor, 5-10 mg twice daily. As part of sample collection, lesional scalp punch biopsies and peripheral blood were taken from alopecia areata patients. Study results and limitations: There were many expanded lesional clones persisting in scalp and blood during tofacitinib.

Sequences were derived from CD8+ T cells sorted from blood, sampled around week 53, from a patient treated with tofacitinib. The clonotype comes from a human donor with alopecia areata.

The CDR3 DNA reads as TGTGCCAGCAGTGAACTGGGAACCGGGGAGCTGTTTTTT. This codes for CASSELGTGELFF. V is TRBV25-1 and J is TRBJ2-2; D is ambiguous. V lost 2 bases and J 5 bases, leaving 6 bases between the germline ends. Germline V gene sequence: CDR1 MGHDK, CDR2 SYGVNS. The CDR3 totals 13 residues.